This T cell receptor beta chain originates from a study of CD8 T cells in ankylosing spondylitis. Whole-study results and caveats: A motif of 7 to 9 highly homologous TCR beta variants was seen as apparently characteristic of ankylosing spondylitis blood. Peripheral blood held disease-linked clones only at relatively low frequency, and these were CD8+.

With V trimmed by 5 bases and J by 7 bases, 10 bases remained unmatched. The CDR3 length is 16 residues. CDR1 and CDR2 from the germline V gene are SGHTA and FQGTGA. This clonotype was seen more than once but under ten times. Its antigen is not identified. With molecular barcodes, quantitative 5'-RACE was used to make the TCR beta libraries. TCRdb re-called the 5' RACE reads with MiXCR, one entry per CDR3 protein. The table records 250,000 to 350,000 distinct CDR3 sequences, less than 25% of them present only once. The chain combines TRBV7-3 with TRBJ2-2; 10 nucleotides align to TRBD2. This TCR was sampled from a female donor with ankylosing spondylitis or in good health (not recorded which). The sequenced sample consisted of blood, either unsorted or a sorted T cell fraction (not recorded which). The CDR3 DNA reads as TGTGCCAGCAGCGCTCTCAGCGGGAGGGCCCTCGGGGAGCTGTTTTTT. Its translation: CASSALSGRALGELFF.